This passage covers 13 T cell receptor beta chains from one sample sequenced in a study of metastatic and nonmetastatic thyroid tumors. Via MiXCR, TCRdb re-called the PCR reads. The table lists roughly 70,000 clones, more than 15% of them singletons. Not a single patient had been given any form of treatment at any point before undergoing thyroid surgery. The specimen sequenced was blood. The receptors were sampled from a female donor with papillary thyroid cancer or a benign thyroid nodule (not recorded which). Some clones in this sample may be carry-over from other donors' samples.

There are a few counts of this clone. The V call is TRBV6-2 or TRBV6-3, the J call TRBJ2-2; D is ambiguous. This CDR3 contains 13 residues. Germline V gives CDR1 MNHEY, CDR2 SVGEGT. Trimming cost V 0 bases and J 4 bases, with 3 bases left between them. The CDR3 protein is CASSYSTTGELFF. Written as DNA, the CDR3 is TGTGCCAGCAGTTACTCAACCACCGGGGAGCTGTTTTTT.

In this sample, this clone turned up many times. This chain uses TRBV2 with TRBJ2-5; D possibly corresponds to TRBD1 (6 bases). Germline lookup yields CDR1 SNHLY and CDR2 FYNNEI. V lost 0 bases to trimming and J lost 5 bases, with 19 bases between them. The CDR3 covers 17 residues. CDR3 residues: CASSEAGGRGVGETQYF. The CDR3 coding sequence is TGTGCCAGCAGTGAAGCAGGCGGCAGGGGAGTCGGGGAGACCCAGTACTTC.

This clone is a singleton in its sample. CDR3 protein: CAWSVGWKHNEQFF. DNA for the CDR3: TGTGCCTGGAGTGTAGGATGGAAGCACAATGAGCAGTTCTTC. The gene calls are TRBV30 and TRBJ2-1, with D unclear. V lost 0 bases, J lost 5 bases, and 11 bases lay in between. Germline V gives CDR1 GTSNPN, CDR2 SVGIG (reference sequence). There are 14 residues in the CDR3.

The sample holds a few counts of this clone. Possible read error: a much larger clone is one base away. The chain has TRBV12-3 or TRBV12-4 and TRBJ2-1; D is uncertain. The CDR3 is 12 residues long. Here the CDR3 DNA reads TGTGCCAGCAGTTTCGAAGGTAATGAGCGGTTCTTC. Translated, it gives CASSFEGNERFF.

This clone was seen only a few times. The junction shows a germline mismatch at one end, possibly a read error. This chain links TRBV2 with TRBJ1-1; no reliable D call. The CDR3 consists of 13 residues. The germline V gene has CDR1 SNHLY and CDR2 FYNNEI. CDR3 amino acids: CVSSEDMGTEAFF. As DNA, the CDR3 is TGTGTCAGCAGTGAAGATATGGGAACTGAAGCTTTCTTT.

This clone was detected many times. V gene TRBV20-1 combines with J gene TRBJ2-3; TRBD2 matches at 14 bases. This CDR3 is built from 16 residues. Germline CDR1 reads DFQATT; CDR2 reads SNEGSKA (reference sequence). Losses at the gene ends were 6 bases for V and 4 bases for J; bases not matched to a gene: 9. This CDR3 is CSAGGLAGANADTQYF. The CDR3 nucleotides are TGCAGTGCGGGGGGACTAGCGGGAGCGAACGCAGATACGCAGTATTTT.

The table lists this clone with many counts. This chain links TRBV5-6 with TRBJ2-7; D is uncertain. The length of the CDR3 is 13 residues. Germline CDR1 SGHDT, CDR2 YYEEEE. V lost 0 bases, J lost 2 bases, and 6 bases lay in between. The CDR3 sequence is CASSLVETYEQYF. CDR3 bases: TGTGCCAGCAGCTTGGTGGAGACCTACGAGCAGTACTTC.

A few counts support this clone. Different DNA sequences within this sample yield the same CDR3. The chain has TRBV6-1 and TRBJ1-6; D not certain. This CDR3 contains 12 residues. Trimming removed 6 bases from V and 0 bases from J, with 0 bases in between. The germline V gene has CDR1 MNHNS and CDR2 SASEGT. The CDR3 nucleotides are TGTGCCAGCAGCTCCTATAATTCACCCCTCCACTTT. Protein product: CASSSYNSPLHF.

Remarks on this clone: One end of the junction varies from germline; a read error may be responsible. This chain connects TRBV27 to TRBJ2-6; possibly TRBD1 for D (5 bases). CDR3 length equals 19 residues. CDR1 and CDR2 from the germline V gene are MNHEY and SMNVEV (reference sequence). The CDR3 bases are TGTGCCAGCAGTTTTTCCAGGGCACTACTCTACTCTGGGGCCAACGTCCTTACTTTC. Translated, it gives CASSFSRALLYSGANVLTF.

In its sample, this clone was seen many times. The chain combines TRBV19 with TRBJ2-1, with no clear D. CDR1 is LNHDA and CDR2 is SQIVND in the germline V gene (reference sequence). This CDR3 region has 16 residues. V was shortened by 2 bases and J by 1 base, with 12 bases between the two germline ends. This CDR3 reads CASSILMRRSYNEQFF. For the CDR3, the DNA is TGTGCCAGTAGTATACTGATGCGTCGATCCTACAATGAGCAGTTCTTC.

This clone was counted ten times or more. This sequence joins TRBV19 and TRBJ2-4; 7 bases align to TRBD1. CDR1 and CDR2 (germline): LNHDA, SQIVND (reference sequence). The CDR3 loop spans 17 amino acids. The ends lost 5 bases at V and 0 bases at J; junction bases unmatched: 10. CDR3 nucleotides: TGTGCCAGTAGTGACAGGGACAGAGTACTAGCCAAAAACATTCAGTACTTC. Its protein product is CASSDRDRVLAKNIQYF.

In its sample, this clone is medium-sized (0.01 to 0.1%). The V call is TRBV7-6, the J call TRBJ2-2; 8 bases map to TRBD1. The CDR3 consists of 12 residues. Losses at the gene ends were 6 bases for V and 6 bases for J; bases not matched to a gene: 0. Germline values: CDR1 SGHVS, CDR2 FNYEAQ. CDR3 sequence: CASRTGAGELFF. The CDR3 coding sequence is TGTGCCAGCAGGACAGGGGCCGGGGAGCTGTTTTTT.

This clone came up many times. The chain uses TRBV24-1 and TRBJ1-2; 7 bases line up with TRBD1. The V and J ends lost 4 bases and 4 bases, in that order; junction bases with no gene match: 5. The CDR3 runs to 14 residues. Germline V gene sequence: CDR1 KGHDR, CDR2 SFDVKD. The CDR3, as DNA: TGTGCCACCAGTGACCATGGGACAGTCTATGGCTACACCTTC. As protein: CATSDHGTVYGYTF.